This TCR beta chain was found in a study of beta chain features in type 1 diabetes. General study points: Shorter TCRB CDR3s, moderately but significantly so, marked every one of the four CD4+ subsets in Type 1 diabetes patients.

This clone was seen a handful of times. Its antigen is unidentified. The CDR3 consists of 16 residues. V was cut by 3 bases and J by 5 bases, with 16 bases left in between. From germline, CDR1 is SEHNR and CDR2 FQNEAQ (reference sequence). Every isolated RNA sample was fully reverse transcribed, so sequencing captured expressed TCRB transcripts. It was found that naive, central memory and regulatory T cell samples averaged about 3.4 million reads. Method: immunoSEQ multiplex PCR; TCRdb's copy keeps in-frame clones and lacks some. The sample holds under 400,000 clones; 10% to 15% are singletons and the top ten take approximately 0.01%.

The sample comprised naive CD4+ T cells from blood. This TCR derives from a woman younger than 35 with type 1 diabetes. The rearrangement joins TRBV7-9 to TRBJ2-2; possible D gene TRBD2, 7 bases. The CDR3 bases are TGTGCCAGCAGCTTCGGTGCGGGGGCGCAGACCGGGGAGCTGTTTTTT. Translation gives CASSFGAGAQTGELFF.